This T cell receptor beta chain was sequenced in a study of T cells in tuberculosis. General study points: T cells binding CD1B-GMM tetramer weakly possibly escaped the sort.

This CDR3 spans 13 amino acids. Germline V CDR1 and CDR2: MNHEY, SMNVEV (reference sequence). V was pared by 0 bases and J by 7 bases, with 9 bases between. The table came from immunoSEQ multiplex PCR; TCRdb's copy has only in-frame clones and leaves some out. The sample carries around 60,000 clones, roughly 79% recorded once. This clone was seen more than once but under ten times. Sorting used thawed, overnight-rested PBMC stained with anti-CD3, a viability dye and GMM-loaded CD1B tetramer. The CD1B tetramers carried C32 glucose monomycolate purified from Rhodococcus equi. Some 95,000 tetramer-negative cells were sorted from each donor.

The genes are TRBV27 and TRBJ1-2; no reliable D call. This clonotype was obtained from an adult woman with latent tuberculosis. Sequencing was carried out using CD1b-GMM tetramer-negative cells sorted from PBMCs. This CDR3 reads CASSLSSVGGYTF. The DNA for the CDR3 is TGTGCCAGCAGTTTATCGTCGGTCGGTGGCTACACCTTC.